The 29 T cell receptor beta chains below all came from one sample that was sequenced in a study of blood T cell repertoires in COVID-19. Sequenced by immunoSEQ multiplex PCR; TCRdb stores in-frame clones only, minus some. This table has 250,000 or so clones, roughly 86% appearing once. The sequenced material came from peripheral blood. The source is a woman between 70 and 85 years old with active or convalescent COVID-19.

The chain couples TRBV6-5 to TRBJ2-3; D perhaps matches TRBD2 (5 bases). The germline V gene has CDR1 MNHEY and CDR2 SVGAGI. The CDR3 loop spans 13 amino acids. With 0 bases removed from V and 6 bases from J, the gap between germline ends came to 7 bases. This CDR3 is CASSYSGGDTQYF. The CDR3 coding sequence is TGTGCCAGCAGTTACTCGGGCGGGGATACGCAGTATTTT.

This clone was seen only a few times. The chain is built from TRBV6-5 and TRBJ2-2; a weak D match, TRBD1 (6 bases). The ends were cut back, 9 bases at V and 2 bases at J, with 16 bases in the middle. The V gene's germline CDR1 is MNHEY and CDR2 SVGAGI. The CDR3 consists of 15 residues. In nucleotides, the CDR3 is TGTGCCAGTTATGCGCCGGGACACAACACCGGGGAGCTGTTTTTT. Translated, it gives CASYAPGHNTGELFF.

The chain carries TRBV5-1 and TRBJ1-2, with D perhaps matching TRBD1 (5 bases). CDR1 and CDR2 (germline): SGHRS, YFSETQ. The CDR3 loop spans 12 amino acids. Trimming pared 2 bases from V and 4 bases from J, leaving 6 bases between. CDR3 region: CASSFDSYGYTF. CDR3 nucleotides: TGCGCCAGCAGCTTCGACAGCTATGGCTACACCTTC.

The chain is built from TRBV10-2 and TRBJ1-1; D call uncertain. V lost 3 bases to trimming and J lost 6 bases, with 11 bases between them. The CDR3 is made up of 13 amino acids. CDR1 is WSHSY, CDR2 SAAADI, per germline. In DNA form, the CDR3 reads TGCGCCAGCAGTGACGGCGGTCTTCCTGAAGCTTTCTTT. Translation: CASSDGGLPEAFF.

This chain links TRBV7-8 with TRBJ2-7; 8 bases map to TRBD1. The CDR3 is 15 amino acids. Germline V CDR1 and CDR2: SGHVS, FQNEAQ. V was pared by 1 base and J by 7 bases, with 9 bases of the junction left unmatched. The chain's CDR3 is CASSLVQGASSEQYF. Written as DNA, the CDR3 is TGTGCCAGCAGCTTAGTGCAGGGGGCTTCGAGTGAGCAGTACTTC.

The CDR3 nucleotides are TGTGCCAGCAGCCAACTAAGGGGGCGAGGGAATGAGCAGTTCTTC. Translating it yields CASSQLRGRGNEQFF. The rearrangement links TRBV3-1 (or the pseudogene TRBV3-2) to TRBJ2-1; TRBD1 matches 7 bases. From germline, CDR1 is LGHDT and CDR2 YNNKEL (reference sequence). V lost 2 bases and J lost 7; bases outside the gene matches: 8. The CDR3 consists of 15 residues.

This sequence joins TRBV6-5 and TRBJ1-2; D gene unclear. Germline V CDR1 and CDR2: MNHEY, SVGAGI. This CDR3 has 12 residues. V was shortened by 7 bases and J by 8 bases, with 14 bases between the two germline ends. The CDR3 region is CASNVGDEGYTF. CDR3 sequence (DNA): TGTGCCAGCAATGTCGGAGATGAGGGCTACACCTTC.

The chain is built from TRBV19 and TRBJ2-7; D gene ambiguous. V shed 5 bases and J shed 2 bases, with 10 bases lying between them. Germline CDR1 is LNHDA and CDR2 is SQIVND (reference sequence). The CDR3 runs to 13 residues. CDR3 protein: CASSRASAYEQYF. The CDR3, as DNA: TGTGCCAGTAGTCGAGCTAGTGCCTACGAGCAGTACTTC.

The CDR3 sequence: CASSLAGEGISYEQYF. CDR3 bases: TGCGCCAGCAGCTTGGCCGGGGAGGGAATCTCCTACGAGCAGTACTTC. This rearrangement joins TRBV5-1 to TRBJ2-7; 7 bases align to TRBD2. The ends lost 0 bases at V and 0 bases at J; junction bases unmatched: 6. This CDR3 is built from 16 residues. In germline, CDR1 is SGHRS, CDR2 YFSETQ.

The chain recombines TRBV2 with TRBJ1-2; D is perhaps TRBD1 (6 bases). The CDR3 has 13 residues. V gave up 2 bases and J gave up 2 bases, with 6 bases separating them. Looked up from germline, CDR1 is SNHLY and CDR2 is FYNNEI. The CDR3 DNA reads as TGTGCCAGCAGTGAAAGGGGGAACTATGGCTACACCTTC. Translation gives CASSERGNYGYTF.

The chain recombines TRBV18 with TRBJ2-1; tentatively, D is TRBD1 (5 bases). This CDR3 is built from 12 residues. The germline gives CDR1 KGHSH, CDR2 LQKENI. Deletions cut 3 bases from V and 9 bases from J, with 9 bases between. The CDR3 DNA reads TGTGCCAGCTCACCGGATAGGGGTGAGCAGTTCTTC. Amino acid sequence: CASSPDRGEQFF.

The chain joins TRBV6-2 or TRBV6-3 to TRBJ1-4, with D hard to call. CDR3 size: 14 residues. CDR1 is MNHEY and CDR2 is SVGEGT in the germline V gene. V was pared by 5 bases and J by 0 bases, with 7 bases between. CDR3 sequence reads: CASSRVATNEKLFF. The CDR3 coding sequence is TGTGCCAGCAGTCGGGTCGCAACTAATGAAAAACTGTTTTTT.

This clone was found many times. The chain is built from TRBV6-2 or TRBV6-3 and TRBJ1-2; TRBD1 agrees at 10 bases. There are 15 residues in the CDR3. V lost 4 bases to trimming and J lost 8 bases; unmatched junction nucleotides: 10. CDR1 is MNHEY, CDR2 SVGEGT, per germline. CDR3 in DNA: TGTGCCAGCAGTTTCCTACCGACAGGGGGCAGAGGCTACACCTTC. Translating it yields CASSFLPTGGRGYTF.

V and J are TRBV2 and TRBJ1-1, with 8 bases identical to TRBD1. The CDR3 spans 15 residues. Germline assignment: CDR1 SNHLY and CDR2 FYNNEI. J gave up 6 bases and V 3 bases, and 9 bases lay outside the gene matches. CDR3 region: CASSEVRTGSSEAFF. The CDR3 nucleotides are TGTGCCAGCAGTGAGGTTAGGACAGGGAGTTCTGAAGCTTTCTTT.

The chain links TRBV3-1 (or the pseudogene TRBV3-2) to TRBJ2-1, with 11 bases matching TRBD2. This CDR3 is built from 16 residues. The germline CDR1 and CDR2 sequences are LGHDT and YNNKEL (reference sequence). The ends lost 5 bases at V and 3 bases at J; junction bases unmatched: 6. CDR3 loop: CASSYDSGGDYNEQFF. The CDR3 DNA is TGTGCCAGCAGCTACGATAGCGGGGGGGACTACAATGAGCAGTTCTTC.

The CDR3: CASSRDRVNSPLHF. The CDR3 DNA reads as TGTGCCAGCAGCCGGGACAGGGTGAATTCACCCCTCCACTTT. The genes are TRBV14 and TRBJ1-6; 9 bases are a match to TRBD1. The CDR3 loop spans 14 amino acids. CDR1 and CDR2 (germline): SGHDN, FVKESK. The trim removed 4 bases at V and 7 bases at J, leaving 2 bases unmatched. Drawing the rest from reference TRBV14 and TRBJ1-6, the complete variable domain is EAGVTQFPSHSVIEKGQTVTLRCDPISGHDNLYWYRRVMGKEIKFLLHFVKESKQDESGMPNNRFLAERTGGTYSTLKVQPAELEDSGVYFCASSRDRVNSPLHFGNGTRLTVT.

The chain employs TRBV7-8 and TRBJ2-3, with D unclear. V gave up 3 bases and J gave up 2 bases, with 9 bases separating them. This CDR3 is built from 14 residues. Germline V lookup: CDR1 SGHVS, CDR2 FQNEAQ. Here the CDR3 reads CASSFKQLTDTQYF. In DNA form, the CDR3 reads TGTGCCAGCAGCTTTAAACAGCTCACAGATACGCAGTATTTT.

The chain employs TRBV19 and TRBJ1-6; TRBD1 might be the D (6 bases). V was shortened by 6 bases and J by 9 bases, with 15 bases between the two germline ends. CDR1 is LNHDA and CDR2 is SQIVND in the germline V gene (reference sequence). The CDR3 length is 14 residues. CDR3 protein: CASRITGRSSPLHF. DNA for the CDR3: TGTGCCAGTAGGATCACAGGGAGAAGTTCACCCCTCCACTTT. The complete variable domain, with remaining parts taken from reference TRBV19 and TRBJ1-6, reads DGGITQSPKYLFRKEGQNVTLSCEQNLNHDAMYWYRQDPGQGLRLIYYSQIVNDFQKGDIAEGYSVSREKKESFPLTVTSAQKNPTAFYLCASRITGRSSPLHFGNGTRLTVT.

The chain is built from TRBV28 and TRBJ1-6; TRBD1 is a possible D gene (6 bases). Germline CDR1 reads MDHEN; CDR2 reads SYDVKM. The CDR3 contains 16 residues. Trimming took off 4 bases at V and 0 bases at J, with 10 bases between the two ends. CDR3 nucleotide sequence: TGTGCCAGCAGTTCGACAGGTAGCTCCTATAATTCACCCCTCCACTTT. Encoded protein: CASSSTGSSYNSPLHF.

The rearrangement uses TRBV19 and TRBJ2-3, with 10 bases that match TRBD2. Trimming cost V 11 bases and J 9 bases; bases outside gene matches: 14. Germline CDR1 LNHDA, CDR2 SQIVND (reference sequence). This CDR3 spans 14 amino acids. CDR3 DNA sequence: TGTGCCCAAAGATCTAGCGGGGGCGCGGCCACGCAGTATTTT. This codes for CAQRSSGGAATQYF. The complete variable domain, with remaining parts taken from reference TRBV19 and TRBJ2-3, reads DGGITQSPKYLFRKEGQNVTLSCEQNLNHDAMYWYRQDPGQGLRLIYYSQIVNDFQKGDIAEGYSVSREKKESFPLTVTSAQKNPTAFYLCAQRSSGGAATQYFGPGTRLTVL.

V usage is TRBV3-1 (or the pseudogene TRBV3-2) and J usage is TRBJ2-4; D perhaps matches TRBD1 (5 bases). CDR1 is LGHDT and CDR2 is YNNKEL in the germline V gene (reference sequence). V lost 0 bases and J 6 bases, leaving 9 bases between the germline ends. The CDR3 length is 14 residues. The CDR3 is CASSQETGLNIQYF. The DNA for the CDR3 is TGTGCCAGCAGCCAAGAAACAGGCCTAAACATTCAGTACTTC.

The chain combines TRBV7-9 with TRBJ2-4; D possibly corresponds to TRBD1 (6 bases). The CDR3 consists of 17 residues. V lost 3 bases and J 0 bases, leaving 15 bases between the germline ends. Germline CDR1 reads SEHNR; CDR2 reads FQNEAQ (reference sequence). This CDR3 is CASSLGAGAEAKNIQYF. In DNA form, the CDR3 reads TGTGCCAGCAGCTTGGGGGCAGGGGCCGAAGCCAAAAACATTCAGTACTTC.

This chain uses TRBV19 with TRBJ2-3; 7 nucleotides align to TRBD1. V dropped 7 bases and J dropped 0; count of bases not matched to a gene: 10. CDR3 length equals 16 residues. Germline V lookup: CDR1 LNHDA, CDR2 SQIVND (reference sequence). This CDR3 reads CASKGPTGASTDTQYF. The DNA for the CDR3 is TGTGCCAGTAAGGGGCCAACAGGGGCGAGCACAGATACGCAGTATTTT. Complete variable domain (other parts from reference TRBV19 and TRBJ2-3): DGGITQSPKYLFRKEGQNVTLSCEQNLNHDAMYWYRQDPGQGLRLIYYSQIVNDFQKGDIAEGYSVSREKKESFPLTVTSAQKNPTAFYLCASKGPTGASTDTQYFGPGTRLTVL.

The chain uses TRBV6-5 and TRBJ1-6; D is unclear. V gave up 6 bases and J gave up 6 bases, with 12 bases separating them. The germline V gene encodes CDR1 MNHEY and CDR2 SVGAGI. This CDR3 contains 14 residues. The CDR3: CASREKASNSPLHF. The CDR3 DNA reads TGTGCCAGCAGGGAGAAGGCCTCTAATTCACCCCTCCACTTT.

Of note for this clone: A much more abundant neighbour one base away suggests this may be a read error. V usage is TRBV7-3 and J usage is TRBJ2-1; 8 bases line up with TRBD1. Germline CDR1 is SGHTA and CDR2 is FQGTGA. The ends lost 6 bases at V and 4 bases at J; junction bases unmatched: 11. There are 16 residues in the CDR3. The CDR3 region is CASSFSLGQGYNEQFF. The CDR3 DNA follows: TGTGCCAGCAGTTTTTCCCTCGGACAGGGTTACAATGAGCAGTTCTTC.

The chain has TRBV7-6 and TRBJ2-1; 7 positions agree with TRBD2. CDR1 SGHVS and CDR2 FNYEAQ come from the germline V gene. V dropped 6 bases and J dropped 4; count of bases not matched to a gene: 9. The CDR3 totals 15 residues. Here the CDR3 reads CASSSSGGGYNEQFF. The CDR3 region has the DNA TGTGCCAGCAGTTCCTCTGGCGGGGGTTACAATGAGCAGTTCTTC.

The V gene is TRBV11-2, the J gene TRBJ1-1; D uncertain. CDR3 size: 14 residues. The V end was cut by 6 bases, the J end by 10 bases, with 21 bases between. CDR1 SGHAT and CDR2 FQNNGV come from the germline V gene. This CDR3 is CASRLSFLSWVAFF. In DNA, the CDR3 is TGTGCCAGCAGACTAAGTTTCCTAAGCTGGGTAGCTTTCTTT.

Only one count was recorded for this clone. The chain recombines TRBV10-2 with TRBJ1-5, with a tentative D call TRBD1 (5 bases). Trimming took 10 bases from V and 3 from J, leaving 13 bases between them. The germline gives CDR1 WSHSY, CDR2 SAAADI. The CDR3 is 13 residues long. This CDR3 reads CATRGVDNQPQHF. The CDR3 region has the DNA TGCGCCACCCGGGGGGTTGACAATCAGCCCCAGCATTTT.

V gene TRBV7-2 combines with J gene TRBJ2-1; 7 nucleotides match TRBD1. Germline V CDR1 and CDR2: SGHTA, FQGNSA. The CDR3 is 12 amino acids. V trimming: 3 bases; J trimming: 8 bases; junction bases outside the gene matches: 1. Here the CDR3 reads CASSFTGDEQFF. CDR3 DNA sequence: TGTGCCAGCAGCTTTACAGGGGATGAGCAGTTCTTC.